This entry lists 18 T cell receptor beta chains sequenced from one sample in a study of Ad26.COV2.S vaccination and SARS-CoV-2 variants. The assay was immunoSEQ multiplex PCR, and TCRdb's table has in-frame clones only and misses some. The sample yields about 370,000 clones, around 85% seen once. The treatment is: around 19 received Ad26.COV2.S at low or high dose, single or two shots; about 5 received placebo; per-sample allocation not given. Day 63 after the first vaccine or placebo injection was the time point for sampling. Sequences were derived from peripheral blood, sampled in a trial of Ad26.COV2.S vaccine versus placebo. Source of these receptors: a person aged 18-60 years who received the Ad26.COV2.S COVID-19 vaccine or a placebo.

The rearrangement joins TRBV6-5 to TRBJ1-1, with 10 bases aligning to TRBD1. This CDR3 comprises 14 residues. V shed 6 bases, J shed 3 bases, and the junction held 4 bases outside the gene matches. Germline V lookup: CDR1 MNHEY, CDR2 SVGAGI. DNA for the CDR3: TGTGCCAGCAGGACAGGGGGCCGGGACACTGAAGCTTTCTTT. Amino acids: CASRTGGRDTEAFF.

The rearrangement links TRBV7-9 to TRBJ1-5; 7 nucleotides align to TRBD1. The CDR3 covers 13 residues. J lost 6 bases, V lost 3 bases, and 2 bases had no gene match. Germline CDR1 SEHNR, CDR2 FQNEAQ (reference sequence). The CDR3: CASSFDRAQPQHF. The CDR3 DNA follows: TGTGCCAGCAGCTTCGACAGGGCTCAGCCCCAGCATTTT.

This rearrangement joins TRBV4-1 to TRBJ2-1; 12 positions agree with TRBD2. This CDR3 comprises 18 residues. J lost 7 bases, V lost 0 bases, and 10 bases had no gene match. Looked up from germline, CDR1 is MGHRA and CDR2 is YSYEKL. This CDR3 reads CASSQDLPTSGGPNEQFF. CDR3 in DNA: TGCGCCAGCAGCCAAGATCTACCCACTAGCGGGGGGCCTAATGAGCAGTTCTTC.

As to this clone: The sample has other DNA sequences that encode this CDR3 too. J is TRBJ1-5 and V is TRBV3-1 (or the pseudogene TRBV3-2), with TRBD1 matching 7 bases. CDR1 and CDR2 from the germline V gene are LGHDT and YNNKEL (reference sequence). V lost 6 bases and J lost 1; bases outside the gene matches: 3. The CDR3 totals 14 residues. The CDR3 nucleotides read TGTGCCAGCAGTATACAGGGGAGCAATCAGCCCCAGCATTTT. Translated: CASSIQGSNQPQHF.

This clone was observed once. J is TRBJ2-3 and V is TRBV12-3 or TRBV12-4; possible D gene TRBD2, 6 bases. Trimming shortened V by 9 bases and J by 2 bases, and 12 bases separated the two germline ends. This CDR3 is built from 13 residues. CDR3 coding DNA: TGTGCCAGTAGACGGGGGACCACAGATACGCAGTATTTT. This gives the protein CASRRGTTDTQYF.

This sequence joins TRBV5-5 and TRBJ2-2; weak D call: TRBD1 (6 bases). V gave up 4 bases and J gave up 6 bases, with 19 bases separating them. The germline V gene encodes CDR1 SGHKS and CDR2 YYEKEE (reference sequence). This CDR3 is built from 16 residues. As DNA, the CDR3 is TGTGCCAGCAGCGTATACAGGGAAGTCGGGGCCGGGGAGCTGTTTTTT. Protein product: CASSVYREVGAGELFF.

The V gene is TRBV29-1, the J gene TRBJ1-2; weak D call: TRBD1 (5 bases). CDR3 length equals 12 residues. Germline CDR1 reads SQVTM; CDR2 reads ANQGSEA. Trimming took off 7 bases at V and 4 bases at J, with 13 bases between the two ends. The CDR3, as DNA: TGCAGCGGGGTGACAGAGACCTATGGCTACACCTTC. Translating it yields CSGVTETYGYTF.

The rearrangement uses TRBV12-3 or TRBV12-4 and TRBJ2-7; D remains ambiguous. Trimming shortened V by 2 bases and J by 0 bases, and 5 bases separated the two germline ends. CDR3 length: 13 amino acids. For the CDR3, the DNA is TGTGCCAGCAGTTTATCGGGCTCCTACGAGCAGTACTTC. Amino acid sequence: CASSLSGSYEQYF.

V usage is TRBV4-1 and J usage is TRBJ2-3; D is unresolved. This CDR3 spans 15 amino acids. In germline, CDR1 is MGHRA, CDR2 YSYEKL. V was pared by 0 bases and J by 5 bases, with 12 bases between. The CDR3 DNA reads as TGCGCCAGCAGCCAAGAAGGTCCAGGCAGAGATACGCAGTATTTT. This codes for CASSQEGPGRDTQYF.

The chain joins TRBV5-1 to TRBJ2-1; 7 bases line up with TRBD1. From germline, CDR1 is SGHRS and CDR2 YFSETQ. The V gene end was trimmed by 0 bases and the J gene end by 8 bases; junction bases not matched to a gene: 11. The CDR3 covers 16 residues. The CDR3: CASSLGVTGFNDEQFF. The DNA for the CDR3 is TGCGCCAGCAGCTTGGGGGTGACAGGGTTTAACGATGAGCAGTTCTTC.

The J gene is TRBJ2-1, the V gene TRBV7-2; 8 nucleotides line up with TRBD1. Germline lookup yields CDR1 SGHTA and CDR2 FQGNSA. This CDR3 contains 16 residues. J was trimmed by 3 bases and V by 6 bases; bases with no gene match: 10. The CDR3 region has the DNA TGTGCCAGCAGTAGACGCGCCGGGACAGGCTACAATGAGCAGTTCTTC. Its translation is CASSRRAGTGYNEQFF.

In this sample, this clone turned up once. The chain uses TRBV5-6 and TRBJ1-2; 9 bases are a match to TRBD1. Germline CDR1 is SGHDT and CDR2 is YYEEEE. Trimming at V came to 7 bases and at J to 3 bases, leaving 10 bases not matched to a gene. CDR3 length: 15 amino acids. CDR3 sequence (DNA): TGTGCCAGCCACGGTCCGGGACAGGGCTACTATGGCTACACCTTC. Translated: CASHGPGQGYYGYTF.

This chain links TRBV7-6 with TRBJ1-5; unclear D gene. Looked up from germline, CDR1 is SGHVS and CDR2 is FNYEAQ. V lost 8 bases and J lost 3, with 8 bases in between. The CDR3 has 12 residues. DNA for the CDR3: TGTGCCAGCTCGGAGGTCAATCAGCCCCAGCATTTT. This translates into CASSEVNQPQHF.

The chain uses TRBV2 and TRBJ1-2; D is unresolved. The germline V gene has CDR1 SNHLY and CDR2 FYNNEI. The V gene lost 5 bases and the J gene lost 6 bases, with 19 bases spanning the gap. The length of the CDR3 is 15 residues. DNA for the CDR3: TGTGCCAGCAGTTTCGATCACAGCACCGGGAATGGCTACACCTTC. Its translation: CASSFDHSTGNGYTF.

The chain carries TRBV5-4 and TRBJ1-1, with D possibly TRBD1 on 6 matching bases. Germline CDR1 SGHNT, CDR2 YYREEE (reference sequence). V was cut by 4 bases and J by 4 bases, with 17 bases left in between. This CDR3 spans 15 amino acids. Here the CDR3 reads CASSGLQGSGTEAFF. In DNA, the CDR3 is TGTGCCAGCAGCGGGTTACAGGGCTCGGGCACTGAAGCTTTCTTT.

This rearrangement joins TRBV4-3 to TRBJ1-1; D is perhaps TRBD1 (6 bases). Germline V gene data show CDR1 as LGHNA and CDR2 as YSLEER. The CDR3 has 15 residues. The V end was cut by 0 bases, the J end by 6 bases, with 14 bases between. The chain's CDR3 is CASSQEAAGGSEAFF. The CDR3 region has the DNA TGCGCCAGCAGCCAAGAGGCGGCGGGGGGCTCTGAAGCTTTCTTT.

The chain is built from TRBV3-1 (or the pseudogene TRBV3-2) and TRBJ1-2, with D hard to call. V was shortened by 0 bases and J by 4 bases, with 9 bases between the two germline ends. The CDR3 is made up of 14 amino acids. Germline lookup yields CDR1 LGHDT and CDR2 YNNKEL (reference sequence). The CDR3 loop is CASSQDPRFYGYTF. In DNA, the CDR3 is TGTGCCAGCAGCCAAGATCCCAGGTTCTATGGCTACACCTTC.

This clone was found once. This chain connects TRBV23-1 to TRBJ1-5; D not resolved. TRBV23-1 is known as an ORF, though its function is uncertain. The ends were cut back, 7 bases at V and 4 bases at J, with 17 bases in the middle. This CDR3 has 15 amino acids. The CDR3 sequence is CASIRASLGNQPQHF. The CDR3 DNA reads as TGCGCCAGCATCCGGGCCAGCTTGGGGAATCAGCCCCAGCATTTT.